Listed below are T cell receptor beta chains from one sample, sequenced in a study of technical replicates of blood from a handful of donors. The repertoire was sequenced with immunoSEQ multiplex PCR; TCRdb's copy has only in-frame clones and lacks some. The sample carries tens of thousands of clones, roughly 98% recorded once. What was sequenced was T cells isolated from PBMCs. Receptors originate from a human donor in good health. CDR3s include the opening cysteine and the closing phenylalanine or tryptophan.

j_call | v_call | cdr3_aa
TRBJ1-2 | TRBV25-1 | CASSETQGVLYGYTF
TRBJ2-7 | TRBV10-1 | CASSEAVFYEQYF
TRBJ2-7 | TRBV4-1 | CASSQGIGAYEQYF
TRBJ2-7 | TRBV19 | CASSIGAASSYEQYF
TRBJ2-3 | TRBV7-9 | CASSFGGSSTDTQYF
TRBJ1-3 | TRBV5-6 | CASSPWALSGNTIYF
TRBJ1-1 | TRBV5-1 | CASSDGANTEAFF
TRBJ1-1 | TRBV10-1 | CASSEWGETEAFF
TRBJ1-2 | TRBV7-9 | CASSSTTVDYGYTF
TRBJ1-1 | TRBV6-5 | CASSYTGTNTEAFF
TRBJ2-3 | TRBV21-1 | CASSKEDIPRDTQYF
TRBJ2-5 | TRBV7-2 | CASSGSAGETQYF
TRBJ2-6 | TRBV5-4 | CASTGQLRFSGANVLTF
TRBJ1-2 | TRBV6-5 | CASSGTANYGYTF
TRBJ2-1 | TRBV5-4 | CASSGGGLAGARGEQFF
TRBJ2-1 | TRBV11-3 | CASSQRGINEQFF
TRBJ2-1 | TRBV11-1 | CASSLKRGGTDHNNEQFF